This T cell receptor (beta chain) was sequenced in a study of identical twins. One entry per CDR3 protein, called by TCRdb with MiXCR from the 5' RACE reads. The sample yields approximately 1.8 million distinct CDR3 sequences, about 31% seen once. A remark on this clonotype: The antigen is undetermined.

This CDR3 has 19 residues. The study, taken as a whole, reports: Alpha sequences out of frame and shared by twins had excess low generation probability.

This sequence originates from a newborn girl in good health. Sequencing was done on a sample of cord blood. V gene TRBV21-1 combines with J gene TRBJ2-1; the tabulated D call, TRBD1, remains unverified against the DNA. TRBV21-1 has pseudogene status. The CDR3 DNA sequence: TGTGCCAGCAGCAAAAAGATGGGACAGGGAGGATCCAGACGCTACGAGCAGTTCTTC. This sequence encodes CASSKKMGQGGSRRYEQFF.